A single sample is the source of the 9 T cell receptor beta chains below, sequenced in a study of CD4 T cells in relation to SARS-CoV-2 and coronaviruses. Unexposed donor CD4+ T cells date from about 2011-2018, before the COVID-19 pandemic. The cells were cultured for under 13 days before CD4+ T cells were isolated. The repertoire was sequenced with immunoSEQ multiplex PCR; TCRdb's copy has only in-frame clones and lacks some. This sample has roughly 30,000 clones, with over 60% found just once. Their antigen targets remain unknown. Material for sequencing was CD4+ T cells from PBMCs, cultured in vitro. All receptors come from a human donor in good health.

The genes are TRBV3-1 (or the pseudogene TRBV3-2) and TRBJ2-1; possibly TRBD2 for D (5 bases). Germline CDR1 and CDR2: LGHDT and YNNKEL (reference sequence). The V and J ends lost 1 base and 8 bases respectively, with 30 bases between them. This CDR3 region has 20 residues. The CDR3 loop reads CASSQVRRGYNEGCSDEQFF. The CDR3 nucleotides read TGTGCCAGCAGCCAAGTCCGACGGGGTTACAATGAGGGTTGTAGCGATGAGCAGTTCTTC.

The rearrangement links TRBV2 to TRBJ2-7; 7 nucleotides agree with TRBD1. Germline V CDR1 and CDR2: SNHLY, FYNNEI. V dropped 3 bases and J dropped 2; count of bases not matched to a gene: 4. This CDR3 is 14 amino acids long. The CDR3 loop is CASSDYRGPYEQYF. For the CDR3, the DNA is TGTGCCAGCAGTGACTACAGGGGTCCCTACGAGCAGTACTTC.

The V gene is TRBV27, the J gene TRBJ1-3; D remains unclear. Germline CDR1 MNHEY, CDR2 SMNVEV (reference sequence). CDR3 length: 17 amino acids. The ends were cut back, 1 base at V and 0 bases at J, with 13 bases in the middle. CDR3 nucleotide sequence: TGTGCCAGCAGTTTATTGCAGGTGGAGAGCTCTGGAAACACCATATATTTT. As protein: CASSLLQVESSGNTIYF.

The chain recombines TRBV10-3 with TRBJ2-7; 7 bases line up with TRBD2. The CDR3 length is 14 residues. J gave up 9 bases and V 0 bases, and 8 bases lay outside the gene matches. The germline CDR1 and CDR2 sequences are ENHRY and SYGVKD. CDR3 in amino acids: CAISESIAGEVQYF. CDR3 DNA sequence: TGTGCCATCAGTGAGTCGATTGCGGGGGAAGTGCAGTACTTC.

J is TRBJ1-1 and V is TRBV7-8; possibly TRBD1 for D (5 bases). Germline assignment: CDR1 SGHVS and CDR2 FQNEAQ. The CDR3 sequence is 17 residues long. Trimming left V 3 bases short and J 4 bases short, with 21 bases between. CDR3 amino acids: CASSFLSGAGRGTEAFF. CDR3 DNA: TGTGCCAGCAGCTTCCTTAGTGGGGCAGGGAGGGGCACTGAAGCTTTCTTT.

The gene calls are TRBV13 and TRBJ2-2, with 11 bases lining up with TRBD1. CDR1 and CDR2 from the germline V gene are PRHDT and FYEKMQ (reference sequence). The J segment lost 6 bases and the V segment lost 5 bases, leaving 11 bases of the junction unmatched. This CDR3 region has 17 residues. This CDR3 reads CASSREPGQGGSGELFF. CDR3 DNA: TGTGCCAGCAGCCGCGAGCCGGGACAGGGGGGGTCCGGGGAGCTGTTTTTT.

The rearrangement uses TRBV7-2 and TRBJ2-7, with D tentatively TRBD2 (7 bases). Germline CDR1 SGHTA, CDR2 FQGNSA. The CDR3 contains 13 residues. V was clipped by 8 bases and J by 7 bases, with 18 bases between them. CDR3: CASSPGGANEQYF. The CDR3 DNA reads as TGTGCCAGCTCCCCGGGGGGCGCGAATGAGCAGTACTTC.

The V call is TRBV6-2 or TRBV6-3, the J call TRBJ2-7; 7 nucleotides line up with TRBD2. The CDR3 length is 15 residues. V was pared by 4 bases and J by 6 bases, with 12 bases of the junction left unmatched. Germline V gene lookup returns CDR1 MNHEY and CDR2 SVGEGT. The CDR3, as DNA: TGTGCCAGCAGTTGGGGCAGCGGGACGCCGCGCGAGCAGTACTTC. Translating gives CASSWGSGTPREQYF.

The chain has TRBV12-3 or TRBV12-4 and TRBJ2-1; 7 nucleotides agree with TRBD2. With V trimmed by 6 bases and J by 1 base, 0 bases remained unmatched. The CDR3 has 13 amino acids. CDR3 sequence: CASSGGSYNEQFF. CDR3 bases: TGTGCCAGCAGCGGGGGGTCCTACAATGAGCAGTTCTTC.